This T cell receptor beta chain was found in a study of CXCR3-negative and CXCR3-positive naive CD8 T cells (dated by TCRdb to about 2019). Turning to the overall study: In total, roughly 140 million TRB reads were obtained, which works out to roughly 1.5 +/- 0.3 million reads per library. Diversity and physicochemical repertoire analyses were performed on about a dozen donors pooled from two independent experiments. The TRBV-TRBJ cluster analysis covered naive subsets from several donors and memory cells from 3 donors. General findings and caveats noted by the study authors: Compared with CXCR3-negative naive cells, CXCR3-positive naive cells had TRB CDR3s with higher hydrophobicity (lower Kidera factor 4), lower energy, and higher strength and volume indices. Repertoire diversity was comparably high in both naive subsets but much lower in memory CD8+ T cells. Because surface CD5, which is linked to self-reactivity in mice, was comparable between the naive subsets, TCR interaction strength was also inferred from the physicochemical properties of TRB CDR3s. Because CXCR3 expression was partially decreased after cryopreservation, freshly isolated PBMCs were used for most assays. Within the same donor, TRBV-TRBJ usage looked similar between naive CXCR3-negative and CXCR3-positive cells, but memory cells had distinct patterns.

The data were produced on a NextSeq 550. The Human TCR Profiling Kit (MiLaboratory) was used to prepare UMI-labeled 5' RACE TRB cDNA libraries. cDNA synthesis used the entire amount of extracted RNA, and PCR amplification then used the entire amount of cDNA produced. Libraries were prepared in parallel using an identical number of PCR cycles. From the authors' description of their analysis: About 53,000 +/- 9,400 unique UMI-labeled TRB cDNA molecules per library were extracted with MIGEC and MiXCR, with at least two reads per UMI required. Each library averaged around 42,000 +/- 9,900 functional in-frame TRB CDR3 nucleotide clonotypes without stop codons. After each sample was downsampled to 5000 UMI-labeled TRB molecules, VDJtools was used to calculate diversity metrics such as normalized Shannon-Wiener and Chao1. For the central five CDR3 residues, VDJtools calculated physicochemical properties weighted by clonotype size, namely interaction energy, strength, volume and Kidera factor 4. Once TCRdb had reprocessed the reads, it stored one entry per CDR3 protein sequence and supplied no DNA. These V and J calls rely on TCRdb rather than the paper's analysis. The sample's table covers around 66,000 distinct CDR3 sequences. The ten largest account for around 5% of the sample.

About this clonotype: This receptor's antigen is unknown.

Each CD8+ T cell subset was flow-sorted in triplicate, and approximately 280,000 cells per subset were placed directly into RLT lysis buffer. To exclude memory contaminants, naive CD8+ T cells were stringently defined as CD45RO-CCR7+CD27+CD95-. Using standard density gradient centrifugation, peripheral blood mononuclear cells were isolated from buffy coats. Naive CXCR3-negative and CXCR3-positive CD8+ T cells were flow-sorted using a FACSAria III. Total RNA was extracted from sorted cells with an RNeasy Mini Kit. The CDR3 goes from the cysteine to the phenylalanine over 12 residues. No DNA sequence is on record. CDR1 and CDR2, looked up from the germline V gene, are SGHAT and FQNNGV.

The receptor was derived from a human donor in good health. Some clones in this sample may be carry-over from other donors' samples. The chain joins TRBV11-2 to TRBJ2-3. Sequenced material: naive CXCR3+ CD8+ T cells from blood. Taken with the paper, the label for cell subset or site translates to: CD45RO-CCR7+CD27+CD95- naive CD8+ T cells expressing CXCR3 (TNR3+). The CDR3 sequence is CASSSYTDTQYF.